The next 22 T cell receptor beta chains were all read from a single sample in a study of T-cell memory formation after mild COVID-19. TCRdb reprocessed the 5' RACE reads with MiXCR, giving one entry per CDR3 protein. The sample lists about 600,000 distinct CDR3 sequences, about 20% occurring once. Sequencing was carried out using PBMCs or a T cell subset sorted from them (not recorded which). These receptors were collected from an adult woman who had mild COVID-19 (a few samples of this study predate the infection). Cell type and time point are not known.

This chain's CDR3 is CASSLRGRARQAHEQYF. The DNA for the CDR3 is TGTGCCAGCAGCTTAAGGGGAAGGGCCCGACAGGCCCACGAGCAGTACTTC. This chain uses TRBV11-2 with TRBJ2-7; TRBD1 might be the D (6 bases). The germline V and J ends were trimmed by 2 bases and 5 bases, with 22 bases remaining between them. This CDR3 is 17 amino acids long. CDR1 and CDR2 (germline): SGHAT, FQNNGV. The full variable domain, with the rest looked up from reference TRBV11-2 and TRBJ2-7, is EAGVAQSPRYKIIEKRQSVAFWCNPISGHATLYWYQQILGQGPKLLIQFQNNGVVDDSQLPKDRFSAERLKGVDSTLKIQPAKLEDSAVYLCASSLRGRARQAHEQYFGPGTRLTVT.

In its sample, this clonotype was seen a few times. The chain recombines TRBV5-6 with TRBJ2-7, with TRBD1 matching 8 bases. With 8 bases clipped from V and 2 bases from J, the junction kept 12 bases outside the gene matches. The germline V gene has CDR1 SGHDT and CDR2 YYEEEE. The CDR3 is 15 residues long. CDR3 sequence: CARRGTGTGPYEQYF. The CDR3 nucleotides read TGTGCCAGAAGAGGGACCGGGACAGGTCCCTACGAGCAGTACTTC.

The rearrangement joins TRBV7-9 to TRBJ1-6; no reliable D call. There are 15 residues in the CDR3. V lost 1 base to trimming and J lost 9 bases, with 13 bases between them. CDR1 and CDR2 (germline): SEHNR, FQNEAQ (reference sequence). The CDR3 loop reads CASSLVTGMISPLHF. The DNA for the CDR3 is TGTGCCAGCAGCTTAGTGACGGGTATGATTTCACCCCTCCACTTT.

This clonotype occurred a few times. The V gene is TRBV27, the J gene TRBJ2-7; 11 bases are a match to TRBD2. Trimming cost V 6 bases and J 2 bases; bases outside gene matches: 6. Germline lookup yields CDR1 MNHEY and CDR2 SMNVEV (reference sequence). This CDR3 contains 15 residues. The CDR3 protein is CASSQTSGVTYEQYF. The CDR3 DNA sequence: TGTGCCAGCAGCCAGACTAGCGGGGTAACCTACGAGCAGTACTTC.

This chain connects TRBV3-1 to TRBJ1-1, with unresolved D. CDR1 is LGHDT and CDR2 is YNNKEL in the germline V gene (reference sequence). Trimming took 1 base from V and 7 from J, leaving 7 bases between them. This CDR3 contains 12 residues. The CDR3 is CASSQGSVEAFF. CDR3 DNA sequence: TGTGCCAGCAGCCAAGGTTCTGTTGAAGCTTTCTTT. The variable domain in full, completed from reference TRBV3-1 and TRBJ1-1, reads DTAVSQTPKYLVTQMGNDKSIKCEQNLGHDTMYWYKQDSKKFLKIMFSYNNKELIINETVPNRFSPKSPDKAHLNLHINSLELGDSAVYFCASSQGSVEAFFGQGTRLTVV.

The gene calls are TRBV20-1 and TRBJ1-4; perhaps TRBD1 as D (6 bases). The germline CDR1 and CDR2 sequences are DFQATT and SNEGSKA (reference sequence). This CDR3 spans 14 amino acids. With 4 bases removed from V and 4 bases from J, the gap between germline ends came to 13 bases. The CDR3 here is CSATQGHRNEKLFF. In DNA, the CDR3 is TGCAGTGCTACCCAGGGACACCGTAATGAAAAACTGTTTTTT.

The V and J genes are TRBV7-9 and TRBJ2-5; TRBD2 matches at 10 bases. Trimming removed 4 bases from V and 2 bases from J; junction bases left unmatched: 4. CDR1 and CDR2 from the germline V gene are SEHNR and FQNEAQ (reference sequence). The CDR3 has 15 amino acids. Here the CDR3 reads CASSSIAGGQETQYF. CDR3 sequence (DNA): TGTGCCAGCAGCTCGATAGCGGGGGGACAAGAGACCCAGTACTTC.

The chain links TRBV5-8 to TRBJ1-4; 7 nucleotides match TRBD1. In germline, CDR1 is SGHTS, CDR2 YDEGEE. J was trimmed by 10 bases and V by 4 bases; bases with no gene match: 10. This CDR3 is 14 amino acids long. DNA for the CDR3: TGTGCCAGCAGCCCAGGGACAGCCACTATAAAACTGTTTTTT. Its translation is CASSPGTATIKLFF.

The genes are TRBV7-3 and TRBJ2-2; D uncertain. CDR3 length: 15 amino acids. Trimming removed 5 bases at V and 0 bases at J, with 10 bases between. Per germline, CDR1 SGHTA and CDR2 FQGTGA. In DNA, the CDR3 is TGTGCCAGCAGCCGCCTCGCTACGAACACCGGGGAGCTGTTTTTT. Protein: CASSRLATNTGELFF.

This rearrangement joins TRBV24-1 to TRBJ2-3; D is undetermined. V shed 6 bases and J shed 0 bases, with 9 bases lying between them. Germline V gene sequence: CDR1 KGHDR, CDR2 SFDVKD. There are 14 residues in the CDR3. CDR3 sequence reads: CATSLAASTDTQYF. In DNA, the CDR3 is TGTGCCACCAGTCTGGCGGCCAGCACAGATACGCAGTATTTT.

V is TRBV3-1 and J is TRBJ2-5; 7 bases map to TRBD1. Germline V gene lookup returns CDR1 LGHDT and CDR2 YNNKEL (reference sequence). V was pared by 4 bases and J by 4 bases, with 9 bases of the junction left unmatched. The length of the CDR3 is 15 residues. The CDR3 nucleotides are TGTGCCAGCAGCCTTCACGGGACAGAGACAGAGACCCAGTACTTC. It encodes CASSLHGTETETQYF.

In this sample, this clonotype turned up a few times. V and J are TRBV4-3 and TRBJ2-1, with 10 bases aligning to TRBD2. Trimming took 1 base from V and 7 from J; bases not matched to a gene: 7. The CDR3 sequence is 16 residues long. Per germline, CDR1 LGHNA and CDR2 YSLEER. DNA of the CDR3: TGCGCCAGCAGCCAAGGAGATTCTAGCGGGAGAAATGAGCAGTTCTTC. Encoded protein: CASSQGDSSGRNEQFF.

This clonotype was counted between two and nine times. The chain carries TRBV2 and TRBJ2-3; 7 bases are a match to TRBD2. Germline CDR1 and CDR2: SNHLY and FYNNEI. CDR3 length equals 16 residues. The V segment lost 3 bases and the J segment 2 bases; nucleotides outside the gene matches: 8. The CDR3 spells CASSDTAGVPTDTQYF. The CDR3 DNA follows: TGTGCCAGCAGTGATACGGCGGGGGTACCCACAGATACGCAGTATTTT.

This clonotype appeared many times. This chain links TRBV5-1 with TRBJ2-7; 13 nucleotides line up with TRBD2. CDR3 length: 17 residues. The V gene end was trimmed by 4 bases and the J gene end by 2 bases; junction bases not matched to a gene: 9. Per germline, CDR1 SGHRS and CDR2 YFSETQ. The CDR3 reads CASSPGLAGRFAYEQYF. The CDR3 DNA follows: TGCGCCAGCAGCCCGGGACTAGCGGGGCGGTTCGCCTACGAGCAGTACTTC.

J is TRBJ1-1 and V is TRBV10-3, with D unclear. The CDR3 is 12 amino acids. Germline V gene sequence: CDR1 ENHRY, CDR2 SYGVKD. V lost 4 bases, J lost 5 bases, and 8 bases lay in between. CDR3 nucleotides: TGTGCCATCAGTGGTAGTGGTACTGAAGCTTTCTTT. Its translation: CAISGSGTEAFF.

The V call is TRBV5-6, the J call TRBJ1-1; D is unclear. CDR1 and CDR2 from the germline V gene are SGHDT and YYEEEE. The CDR3 has 13 amino acids. V gave up 2 bases and J gave up 8 bases, with 13 bases separating them. CDR3 amino acids: CASSFGQNAEAFF. In nucleotides, the CDR3 is TGTGCCAGCAGCTTTGGGCAGAACGCAGAAGCTTTCTTT.

In this sample, this clonotype turned up many times. V is TRBV7-3 and J is TRBJ2-7; 7 nucleotides line up with TRBD2. This CDR3 has 14 amino acids. In germline, CDR1 is SGHTA, CDR2 FQGTGA. The junction had 5 bases not matched to a gene; V was cut back by 2 bases and J by 4 bases. DNA of the CDR3: TGTGCCAGCAGCTTAGGGGCGGGAGCATACGAGCAGTACTTC. Its protein is CASSLGAGAYEQYF. Filled out from reference TRBV7-3 and TRBJ2-7, the complete variable domain reads GAGVSQTPSNKVTEKGKYVELRCDPISGHTALYWYRQSLGQGPEFLIYFQGTGAADDSGLPNDRFFAVRPEGSVSTLKIQRTERGDSAVYLCASSLGAGAYEQYFGPGTRLTVT.

The gene calls are TRBV4-1 and TRBJ1-5, with TRBD1 matching over 7 bases. The CDR3 runs to 18 residues. Germline V gene sequence: CDR1 MGHRA, CDR2 YSYEKL. Losses at the gene ends were 1 base for V and 0 bases for J; bases not matched to a gene: 9. CDR3 DNA: TGCGCCAGCAGCCAAGTACAGGGGCCGCTCAATAGCAATCAGCCCCAGCATTTT. It is translated as CASSQVQGPLNSNQPQHF.

This clonotype was counted a single time. The J gene is TRBJ1-4, the V gene TRBV5-1, with 7 positions matching TRBD1. Germline CDR1 is SGHRS and CDR2 is YFSETQ. The CDR3 spans 15 residues. With V trimmed by 2 bases and J by 6 bases, 7 bases remained unmatched. CDR3 loop: CASSLDGQEYEKLFF. The CDR3 DNA is TGCGCCAGCAGCTTAGACGGACAGGAATATGAAAAACTGTTTTTT.

The gene calls are TRBV18 and TRBJ2-1; D tentatively fits TRBD1 or TRBD2 (5 bases each). The germline V and J ends were trimmed by 4 bases and 0 bases, with 19 bases remaining between them. CDR1 is KGHSH and CDR2 is LQKENI in the germline V gene. CDR3 length: 18 residues. The CDR3 DNA follows: TGTGCCAGCTCACATACCCAACCCGGGACCACCTCCTACAATGAGCAGTTCTTC. Translated: CASSHTQPGTTSYNEQFF.

The V call is TRBV5-4, the J call TRBJ2-7; 8 bases fit TRBD1. CDR1 is SGHNT and CDR2 is YYREEE in the germline V gene (reference sequence). Trimming removed 0 bases from V and 0 bases from J; junction bases left unmatched: 2. This CDR3 contains 15 residues. The chain's CDR3 is CASSLAGQVSYEQYF. CDR3 coding DNA: TGTGCCAGCAGCTTGGCGGGACAGGTCTCCTACGAGCAGTACTTC.

This chain joins TRBV7-2 and TRBJ2-3; 11 bases are shared with TRBD1. Germline loops: CDR1 SGHTA, CDR2 FQGNSA. The J segment lost 7 bases and the V segment lost 4 bases, leaving 7 bases of the junction unmatched. The CDR3 sequence is 15 residues long. CDR3 amino acids: CASSSGTGGSNTQYF. The CDR3 DNA reads as TGTGCCAGCAGCTCGGGGACAGGGGGAAGTAATACGCAGTATTTT.